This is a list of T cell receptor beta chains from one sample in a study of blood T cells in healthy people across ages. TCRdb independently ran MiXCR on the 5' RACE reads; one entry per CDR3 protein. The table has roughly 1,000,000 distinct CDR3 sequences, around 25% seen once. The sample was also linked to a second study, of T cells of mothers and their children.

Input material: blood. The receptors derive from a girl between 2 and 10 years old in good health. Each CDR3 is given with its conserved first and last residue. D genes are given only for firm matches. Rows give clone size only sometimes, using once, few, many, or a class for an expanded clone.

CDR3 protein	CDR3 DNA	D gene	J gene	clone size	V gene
CAGSLNNDLNYGYTF	TGTGCCGGCAGCTTAAACAATGACCTTAACTATGGCTACACCTTC	.	TRBJ1-2	.	TRBV7-8
CASSQGLSLNYNEQFF	TGTGCCAGCAGCCAGGGACTTTCCCTAAACTACAATGAGCAGTTCTTC	.	TRBJ2-1	.	TRBV11-2
CASSLGNPNYGYTF	TGTGCCAGCAGCTTAGGGAATCCTAACTATGGCTACACCTTC	.	TRBJ1-2	.	TRBV27
CASSLNAADTQYF	TGTGCCAGCAGCTTAAACGCCGCAGATACGCAGTATTTT	.	TRBJ2-3	.	TRBV7-2
CASSPTVDHFNEKLFF	TGTGCCAGCTCACCAACGGTCGATCATTTCAATGAAAAACTGTTTTTT	.	TRBJ1-4	.	TRBV18
CASSGEQTTDIQYF	TGTGCCAGCAGTGGCGAACAGACCACGGACATTCAGTACTTC	.	TRBJ2-4	.	TRBV12-3/TRBV12-4
CSVAPYDTQYF	TGCAGCGTTGCCCCGTACGATACGCAGTATTTT	.	TRBJ2-3	.	TRBV29-1
CASSPSGQSSYEQYF	TGCGCCAGCAGCCCAAGCGGGCAAAGCTCCTACGAGCAGTACTTC	.	TRBJ2-7	few	TRBV4-1
CASSFSDSKDYVQYF	TGTGCCAGCAGTTTCTCGGACAGTAAAGACTACGTGCAGTACTTC	.	TRBJ2-7	.	TRBV28
CASSPATGMNTEAFF	TGTGCCAGCAGCCCGGCGACAGGGATGAACACTGAAGCTTTCTTT	TRBD1	TRBJ1-1	.	TRBV7-9
CASRAGLTDTQYF	TGTGCCAGCAGGGCGGGACTCACAGATACGCAGTATTTT	.	TRBJ2-3	few	TRBV6-1
CASSLGPQGYTEAFF	TGTGCCAGCAGTTTGGGACCACAGGGTTACACTGAAGCTTTCTTT	.	TRBJ1-1	.	TRBV27
CASGDSRGLYNEQFF	TGTGCTAGTGGAGATTCCCGGGGACTTTACAATGAGCAGTTCTTC	.	TRBJ2-1	few	TRBV12-5
CASRHHILQETQYF	TGTGCCAGCAGGCACCATATCCTTCAGGAGACCCAGTACTTC	.	TRBJ2-5	.	TRBV6-5
CASSFDGTQETQYF	TGTGCCAGCAGCTTTGACGGGACTCAAGAGACCCAGTACTTC	.	TRBJ2-5	.	TRBV28
CASGSGTGASEAFF	TGCGCCAGCGGGTCCGGGACAGGGGCCTCTGAAGCTTTCTTT	TRBD1	TRBJ1-1	.	TRBV5-1
CASSQDKGLLTDTQYF	TGCGCCAGCAGCCAAGACAAGGGACTTCTCACAGATACGCAGTATTTT	.	TRBJ2-3	few	TRBV4-1
CASRLTSGRWDEQFF	TGTGCCAGCCGCTTGACTAGCGGGAGGTGGGATGAGCAGTTCTTC	TRBD2	TRBJ2-1	many	TRBV7-2
CATSDQGADTQYF	TGTGCCACCAGTGACCAGGGAGCAGATACGCAGTATTTT	.	TRBJ2-3	.	TRBV24-1
CASRRAGERQEQFF	TGTGCCAGCAGACGAGCGGGAGAGAGACAGGAGCAGTTCTTC	TRBD2	TRBJ2-1	few	TRBV11-2
CSVHWGGLAGHNEQFF	TGCAGCGTCCATTGGGGGGGACTAGCGGGCCACAATGAGCAGTTCTTC	TRBD2	TRBJ2-1	.	TRBV29-1
CASSVDGSGAQETQYF	TGTGCCAGCAGCGTAGATGGTAGCGGGGCGCAAGAGACCCAGTACTTC	TRBD2	TRBJ2-5	many	TRBV9
CASSQVEGGYTEAFF	TGCGCCAGCAGCCAAGTGGAGGGGGGGTATACTGAAGCTTTCTTT	.	TRBJ1-1	few	TRBV4-1
CASSTPRTSNEQLF	TGTGCCAGCAGTACCCCCCGAACCTCGAATGAGCAGCTCTTC	.	TRBJ2-1	.	TRBV28
CSALTALNLETQYF	TGCAGTGCTTTAACAGCGCTGAATCTGGAGACCCAGTACTTC	.	TRBJ2-5	many	TRBV20-1
CSGTQGVSYEQYF	TGCAGCGGTACACAGGGGGTGTCCTACGAGCAGTACTTC	TRBD1	TRBJ2-7	few	TRBV29-1
CASSIERGPYNEQFF	TGTGCCAGTAGTATAGAGAGGGGCCCTTACAATGAGCAGTTCTTC	.	TRBJ2-1	few	TRBV19
CSARVTSGGVVEQYF	TGCAGTGCTAGAGTGACTAGCGGGGGGGTGGTCGAGCAGTACTTC	TRBD2	TRBJ2-7	.	TRBV20-1
CASSQPLTRYYEQYF	TGCGCCAGCAGCCAACCCCTGACTCGATACTACGAGCAGTACTTC	.	TRBJ2-7	few	TRBV4-1
CASLGRRERGAFF	TGTGCCAGCTTAGGGAGACGGGAAAGGGGAGCTTTCTTT	.	TRBJ1-1	few	TRBV2
CASSDDGRRVKNIQYF	TGTGCCAGCAGCGACGATGGAAGGCGGGTCAAAAACATTCAGTACTTC	.	TRBJ2-4	few	TRBV7-2
CASSSPREGEQYF	TGTGCCAGCAGCTCCCCCAGGGAAGGCGAGCAGTACTTC	.	TRBJ2-7	.	TRBV7-9
CASTTGTREYF	TGTGCCAGCACAACAGGGACAAGGGAGTACTTC	.	TRBJ2-5	few	TRBV28
CSASPGATQETQYF	TGCAGTGCTAGTCCCGGGGCCACCCAAGAGACCCAGTACTTC	.	TRBJ2-5	.	TRBV20-1
CASSGGFRDYLGTDTQYF	TGCGCCAGCAGCGGAGGATTCCGGGACTACCTCGGCACAGATACGCAGTATTTT	TRBD2	TRBJ2-3	few	TRBV5-1
CASSLTSGRYEQYF	TGTGCCAGCAGCTTAACTAGCGGGAGGTACGAGCAGTACTTC	TRBD2	TRBJ2-7	.	TRBV7-9
CASSFSPNGAPSIEWDTQYF	TGTGCCAGCAGTTTCTCCCCAAACGGAGCCCCTTCTATCGAATGGGATACGCAGTATTTT	.	TRBJ2-3	few	TRBV28
CASSQRTGLWGDEQYF	TGCGCCAGCAGCCAACGGACAGGCCTATGGGGGGACGAGCAGTACTTC	.	TRBJ2-7	.	TRBV4-1
CASSFGVPETQYF	TGTGCCAGCAGCTTTGGGGTTCCGGAGACCCAGTACTTC	.	TRBJ2-5	.	TRBV5-5
CASSEGGFDYGYTF	TGCGCCAGCAGCGAAGGGGGCTTTGACTATGGCTACACCTTC	TRBD1	TRBJ1-2	.	TRBV5-1
CASSSTRGAVSGYTF	TGTGCCAGCAGTTCCACGAGGGGGGCAGTCAGCGGCTACACCTTC	.	TRBJ1-2	.	TRBV28
CASSVQGVNEKLFF	TGTGCCAGCAGTGTGCAGGGGGTTAATGAAAAACTGTTTTTT	TRBD1	TRBJ1-4	many	TRBV28
CASAVPGGAETQYF	TGTGCCAGCGCAGTTCCCGGGGGGGCTGAGACCCAGTACTTC	TRBD2	TRBJ2-5	.	TRBV6-2/TRBV6-3
CASSYPQVF	TGTGCCAGCAGTTACCCCCAGGTCTTT	.	TRBJ2-3	.	TRBV6-6
CASSMIMGPASGAQYF	TGTGCCAGCAGTATGATCATGGGACCGGCCAGCGGGGCCCAGTACTTC	TRBD2	TRBJ2-5	.	TRBV28
CSALTSGAQNSYNEQFF	TGCAGTGCCCTGACTAGCGGGGCCCAAAACTCCTACAATGAGCAGTTCTTC	TRBD2	TRBJ2-1	.	TRBV20-1
CASSPKQGSYNSPLHF	TGTGCCAGCTCACCAAAACAGGGGTCCTATAATTCACCCCTCCACTTT	TRBD1	TRBJ1-6	.	TRBV18
CASSDAWGRNEKLFF	TGTGCCAGCAGTGATGCTTGGGGTCGTAATGAAAAACTGTTTTTT	.	TRBJ1-4	few	TRBV25-1
CASSLLGEKGKEQFF	TGTGCCAGCAGCCTGTTGGGGGAGAAAGGAAAAGAGCAGTTCTTC	.	TRBJ2-1	.	TRBV5-4
CASSERTGTTEAFF	TGTGCCAGCAGTGAACGGACAGGGACCACTGAAGCTTTCTTT	TRBD1	TRBJ1-1	.	TRBV25-1
CSAPALGGQYF	TGCAGTGCGCCCGCGTTGGGGGGTCAGTACTTC	.	TRBJ2-4	few	TRBV20-1
CASSYGQAYNEQFF	TGTGCCAGCAGTTACGGACAGGCATACAATGAGCAGTTCTTC	TRBD1	TRBJ2-1	many	TRBV6-2/TRBV6-3
CASSLIPSGFQETQYF	TGTGCCAGCAGCTTAATCCCTAGCGGGTTCCAAGAGACCCAGTACTTC	TRBD2	TRBJ2-5	few	TRBV11-2
CASSQGRLSGTQYF	TGTGCCAGCAGCCAAGGTCGGTTGTCCGGTACGCAGTATTTT	.	TRBJ2-3	.	TRBV4-2
CARLRAEAFF	TGTGCCAGACTTAGGGCTGAAGCTTTCTTT	.	TRBJ1-1	.	TRBV21-1
CASSEGRGGRETQYF	TGTGCCAGCAGTGAAGGCCGGGGGGGCAGAGAGACCCAGTACTTC	TRBD2	TRBJ2-5	few	TRBV2
CASSQAAGGPGEQFF	TGTGCCAGCAGCCAAGCAGCGGGGGGGCCTGGTGAGCAGTTCTTC	TRBD2	TRBJ2-1	.	TRBV3-1
CASREDRAGPYEQYF	TGTGCCAGCAGAGAGGACAGGGCTGGACCTTACGAGCAGTACTTC	TRBD1	TRBJ2-7	.	TRBV2
CASSQELGSYEQYF	TGTGCCAGCAGCCAAGAACTGGGATCCTACGAGCAGTACTTC	.	TRBJ2-7	.	TRBV14